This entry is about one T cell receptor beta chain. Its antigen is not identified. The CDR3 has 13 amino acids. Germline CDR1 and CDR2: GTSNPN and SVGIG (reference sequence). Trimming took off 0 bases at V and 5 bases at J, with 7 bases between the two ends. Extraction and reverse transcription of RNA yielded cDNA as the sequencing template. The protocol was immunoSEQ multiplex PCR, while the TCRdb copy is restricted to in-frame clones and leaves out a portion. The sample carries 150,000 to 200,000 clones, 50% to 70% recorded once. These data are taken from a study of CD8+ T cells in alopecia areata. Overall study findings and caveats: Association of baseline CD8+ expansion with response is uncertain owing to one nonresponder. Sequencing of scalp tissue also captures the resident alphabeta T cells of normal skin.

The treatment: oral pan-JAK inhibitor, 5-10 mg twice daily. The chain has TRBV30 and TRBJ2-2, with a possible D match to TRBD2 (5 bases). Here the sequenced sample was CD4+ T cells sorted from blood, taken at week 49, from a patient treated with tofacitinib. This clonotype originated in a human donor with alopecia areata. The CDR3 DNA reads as TGTGCCTGGAGTGTACGGGGTACCGGGGAGCTGTTTTTT. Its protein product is CAWSVRGTGELFF. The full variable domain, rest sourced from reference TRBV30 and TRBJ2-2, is SQTIHQWPATLVQPVGSPLSLECTVEGTSNPNLYWYRQAAGRGLQLLFYSVGIGQISSEVPQNLSASRPQDRQFILSSKKLLLSDSGFYLCAWSVRGTGELFFGEGSRLTVL.